This entry is about one TCR beta chain. This clonotype was seen a few times. There is no known antigen for this receptor. Per-base qualities were not stored, and no clone one base away is much larger. The data were obtained in a study of identical twins (dated by TCRdb to 2016 to 2017). Regarding the research as a whole: To test whether fetal clonotypes persist, this study deep-sequenced TCR alpha and beta repertoires from monozygotic twins, from unrelated adults of various ages, and from cord blood. To rule out contamination, the twin experiments were replicated at different times with different library preparation protocols. What the authors observed across the whole study: Because the same donors could not be followed over many years, the conclusions relied on cross-sectional statistical analysis. A weaker excess of twin sharing was found in beta out-of-frame sequences because the signal-to-noise ratio was lowered by fewer shared sequences. Zero-insertion analyses could be partly confounded by invariant T cells such as MAIT and iNKT, although diverse VJ usage argued against such confounding for most clonotypes. Abundant cord blood beta clonotypes had fewer insertions, young adult naive repertoires showed a similar but weaker trend, and memory repertoires showed no such trend. Compared with coincidental sharing between unrelated individuals, an excess of low generation-probability sequences was observed among out-of-frame TCR alpha sequences shared between twins. Out-of-frame TCR alpha sharing in monozygotic twins was systematically underestimated by recombination models, whereas sharing between unrelated individuals was in agreement with the recombination models.

The CDR3, cysteine through phenylalanine, is 12 amino acids long. The entry retains the CDR3 DNA only, 36 bases that are in frame from base 1. Relative to germline, V is missing 8 bases and J is missing 1 base, with 2 bases of the junction outside any gene match. CDR1 and CDR2 were assigned from the germline V gene as MNHNS and SASEGT. Only healthy Caucasian donors were included. Miltenyi CD45RO+ enrichment and human naive T-cell isolation kits were used to isolate memory (CD45RO+) and naive T cells from PBMC. Library creation used 5' RACE. Sequencing relied on an Illumina HiSeq 2000. Template switching introduced a universal primer binding site; the final cDNA contained a unique molecular identifier, enabling accurate counting of TCR cDNA molecules. Specific primers in the conserved constant-segment region were used to synthesize first-strand cDNA for TCR alpha and beta chains. To control for contamination, every cDNA library carried two barcodes: a SMART-Mk sample barcode plus Illumina barcodes. TruSeq adapter sequences and Illumina sample barcodes were added in two successive PCR steps. The Illumina HiSeq platform was used with custom primers to sequence TCR alpha and beta cDNA libraries. The published analysis was carried out like this. Unique molecular identifiers were extracted from raw reads with MiGEC, and CDR3 positions were determined with MiXCR. For each individual, recombination models were inferred using an EM algorithm with the repgenHMM and IGoR tools. The analysis of shared clonotypes was done with the tcR package in R, with sharing normalized by the product of cloneset sizes. To study raw recombination without the effects of thymic and clonal selection, out-of-frame nonproductive sequences were analyzed. The public reads were run again by TCRdb, first through fastp at Q25 and then through MiXCR, and only productive beta chains were kept. One record per CDR3 amino acid sequence lists the most common genes and DNA. The V and J calls here are based on TCRdb, not the publication. Counted in this sample were approximately 260,000 distinct CDR3 sequences; more than 12% of them appeared once. The top ten hold approximately 10% of the sample.

The sequenced sample consisted of memory (CD45RO+) T cells sorted from blood. The cell subset or site label for this specimen denotes: CD45RO+ enriched T cells. This sequence originates from a woman under 30 in good health. The sequence links TRBV6-1 to TRBJ2-7; TRBD2 aligns with 7 central bases. The CDR3 reads CASGRGSYEQYF. The DNA reads as follows: TGTGCCAGCGGGAGGGGATCCTACGAGCAGTACTTC.